This TCR beta chain was documented in a study of T cell repertoires in cytomegalovirus infection. Study background: Public TCR beta signature analysis indicated the presence of both CMV infection and matching HLA type.

A remark on this clonotype: The antigen is unknown.

One entry per CDR3 protein results from TCRdb running MiXCR on the reads. Among 110,000 or so distinct CDR3 sequences listed, 30% were seen once. Trimming removed 2 bases from V and 7 bases from J, with 11 bases in between. This CDR3 has 13 residues. The germline CDR1 and CDR2 sequences are ENHRY and SYGVKD. Study-level results: It was HLA-C-restricted CMV-specific TCR beta clonotypes that dominated the response ex vivo.

The receptor was isolated from a human donor in good health (CMV status not recorded). Some clones in this sample may be carry-over from other donors' samples. This chain links TRBV10-3 with TRBJ1-1; D is possibly TRBD1 (5 bases). Here the sequenced sample was CD8+ T cells from cultured PBMCs, taken from culture after CMV antigen stimulation. CDR3 coding DNA: TGTGCCATCAGTGAGCCGGGGACCTATGAAGCTTTCTTT. Amino acid sequence: CAISEPGTYEAFF.